One sample yielded the 10 T cell receptor beta chains listed below, sequenced in a study of T cell responses to AZD1222 COVID-19 vaccine (dated by TCRdb to about 2021). Library creation used the immunoSEQ multiplex PCR assay. The table was pulled from immuneACCESS by TCRdb, which kept in-frame rearrangements only. Such tables lose some clones; where checked, under half of the loss comes from unresolved V genes, and the rest has no known cause. The sample data list 150,000 to 200,000 clones, and about 92% of these were observed just once. Of the sample, 3.6% is held by the ten largest clones. Taken with the paper, the label for time point translates to: about 28 days (+/-7) after the second vaccine dose. The treatment or condition label for this specimen denotes: meningococcal conjugate vaccine given as trial control. This material consisted of peripheral blood, taken 28 days after the second dose of the MenACWY control vaccine. These receptors were taken from an adult who received the MenACWY meningococcal vaccine as a control.

The chain has TRBV6-1 and TRBJ1-5; D gene unclear. V was pared by 2 bases and J by 7 bases, with 15 bases between. The CDR3 is made up of 15 amino acids. Germline loops: CDR1 MNHNS, CDR2 SASEGT. The CDR3 spells CASSELRRSGQPQHF. Written as DNA, the CDR3 is TGTGCCAGCAGTGAATTACGACGTAGCGGCCAGCCCCAGCATTTT.

The gene calls are TRBV5-6 and TRBJ1-4; a possible D gene is TRBD1 (6 bases). Trimming took off 3 bases at V and 0 bases at J, with 12 bases between the two ends. Germline V gene sequence: CDR1 SGHDT, CDR2 YYEEEE. The CDR3 totals 16 residues. In DNA, the CDR3 is TGTGCCAGCAGCTACACACAGGGCGCAACTAATGAAAAACTGTTTTTT. It encodes CASSYTQGATNEKLFF. Variable domain in full (rest from reference TRBV5-6 and TRBJ1-4): DAGVTQSPTHLIKTRGQQVTLRCSPKSGHDTVSWYQQALGQGPQFIFQYYEEEERQRGNFPDRFSGHQFPNYSSELNVNALLLGDSALYLCASSYTQGATNEKLFFGSGTQLSVL.

The chain combines TRBV18 with TRBJ2-2, with D tentatively TRBD2 (6 bases). The V gene's germline CDR1 is KGHSH and CDR2 LQKENI. V lost 1 base to trimming and J lost 5 bases, with 14 bases between them. This CDR3 is built from 16 residues. The CDR3 spells CASSPQPGVETGELFF. The CDR3 nucleotides read TGTGCCAGCTCACCACAACCGGGAGTAGAGACCGGGGAGCTGTTTTTT.

This chain links TRBV27 with TRBJ1-5; perhaps TRBD1 as D (6 bases). The CDR3 totals 16 residues. Germline V gene data show CDR1 as MNHEY and CDR2 as SMNVEV (reference sequence). The V end lost 8 bases, the J end lost 0 bases, and 17 bases lay between the germline ends. CDR3 bases: TGTGCCAGCCGCGACAGGTGGAGGAATAGCAATCAGCCCCAGCATTTT. It is translated as CASRDRWRNSNQPQHF.

J is TRBJ2-3 and V is TRBV5-1, with 8 bases identical to TRBD1. Per the germline V gene, CDR1 is SGHRS and CDR2 is YFSETQ. V lost 6 bases to trimming and J lost 1 base; unmatched junction nucleotides: 7. The CDR3 has 15 amino acids. The CDR3 region has the DNA TGCGCCAGCACCCGGACAGGGACTGGCACAGATACGCAGTATTTT. Protein product: CASTRTGTGTDTQYF.

The chain couples TRBV27 to TRBJ1-2; a weak D match, TRBD1 (5 bases). The CDR3 loop spans 11 amino acids. Trimming removed 6 bases at V and 3 bases at J, with 5 bases between. Germline CDR1 is MNHEY and CDR2 is SMNVEV (reference sequence). CDR3: CASRGDYGYTF. CDR3 DNA: TGTGCCAGCAGGGGGGACTATGGCTACACCTTC.

CDR3 protein: CASSSRTGGLSPLHF. CDR3 DNA sequence: TGTGCCAGCAGTTCCCGCACAGGGGGATTGTCACCCCTCCACTTT. The gene calls are TRBV11-3 and TRBJ1-6, with 8 bases identical to TRBD1. The CDR3 contains 15 residues. CDR1 is SGHNT and CDR2 is YENEEA in the germline V gene. Germline trimming cut 6 bases from V and 10 bases from J; bases unmatched to any gene: 11.

This chain uses TRBV3-1 (or the pseudogene TRBV3-2) with TRBJ2-1; the D call may be TRBD1 or TRBD2 (5 bases each). The V end lost 5 bases, the J end lost 0 bases, and 17 bases lay between the germline ends. There are 17 residues in the CDR3. Germline CDR1 reads LGHDT; CDR2 reads YNNKEL (reference sequence). The CDR3 bases are TGTGCCAGCAGCACCTCCGGGACCCGCCGCTCCTACAATGAGCAGTTCTTC. Translating gives CASSTSGTRRSYNEQFF.

The V call is TRBV7-2, the J call TRBJ1-1; 11 positions agree with TRBD1. V was clipped by 0 bases and J by 9 bases; unmatched bases: 3. Germline-derived CDR1 and CDR2 are SGHTA and FQGNSA. The CDR3 has 14 residues. CDR3 in amino acids: CASSLAGTGGKAFF. The CDR3 DNA follows: TGTGCCAGCAGCTTAGCGGGGACAGGGGGAAAAGCTTTCTTT.

CDR3 in amino acids: CASSPGPYEQYF. CDR3 bases: TGTGCCAGCAGCCCAGGACCCTACGAGCAGTACTTC. This chain uses TRBV4-2 with TRBJ2-7; no definite D call. The V gene's germline CDR1 is LGHNA and CDR2 YNFKEQ. CDR3 length equals 12 residues. The V end was cut by 4 bases, the J end by 2 bases, with 6 bases between.